The present entry profiles one TCR beta chain with its context. The data belong to a study of blood T cell repertoires in COVID-19. The assay was immunoSEQ multiplex PCR, and TCRdb's table has in-frame clones only and misses some. The table includes 65,000 to 80,000 clones, 90% detected once. Looked up from germline, CDR1 is MNHEY and CDR2 is SMNVEV (reference sequence). There are 16 residues in the CDR3. The chain couples TRBV27 to TRBJ2-3, with D tentatively TRBD1 (7 bases). Sequenced material: peripheral blood. This receptor was taken from a human donor in a cohort sampled during active COVID-19. CDR3 nucleotides: TGTGCAACGCGGGACAGCCAGGTCTATAGCACAGATACGCAGTATTTT. This gives the protein CATRDSQVYSTDTQYF.